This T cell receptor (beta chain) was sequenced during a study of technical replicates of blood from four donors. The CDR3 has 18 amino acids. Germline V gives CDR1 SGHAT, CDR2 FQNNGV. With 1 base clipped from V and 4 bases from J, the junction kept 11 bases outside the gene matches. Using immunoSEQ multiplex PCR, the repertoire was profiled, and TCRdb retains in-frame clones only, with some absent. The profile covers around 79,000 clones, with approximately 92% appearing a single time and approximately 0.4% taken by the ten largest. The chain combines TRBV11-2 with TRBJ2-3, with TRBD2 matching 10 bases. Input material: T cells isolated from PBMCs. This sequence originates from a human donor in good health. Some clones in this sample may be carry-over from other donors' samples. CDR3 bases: TGTGCCAGCAGCTTAGGTCTTCGTAGCGGGAGGTTCGCAGATACGCAGTATTTT. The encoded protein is CASSLGLRSGRFADTQYF. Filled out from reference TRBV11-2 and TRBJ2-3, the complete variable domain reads EAGVAQSPRYKIIEKRQSVAFWCNPISGHATLYWYQQILGQGPKLLIQFQNNGVVDDSQLPKDRFSAERLKGVDSTLKIQPAKLEDSAVYLCASSLGLRSGRFADTQYFGPGTRLTVL.